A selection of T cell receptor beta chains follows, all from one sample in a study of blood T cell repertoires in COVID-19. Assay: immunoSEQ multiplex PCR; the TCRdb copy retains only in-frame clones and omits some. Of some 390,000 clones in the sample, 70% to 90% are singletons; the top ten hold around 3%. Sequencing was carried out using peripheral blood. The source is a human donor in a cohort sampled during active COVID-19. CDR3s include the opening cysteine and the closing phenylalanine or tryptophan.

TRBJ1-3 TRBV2 CASSDRSTGNTIYF
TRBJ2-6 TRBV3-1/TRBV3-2 CASSPRRSSGANVLTF
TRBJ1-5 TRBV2 CASSLQGANQPQHF
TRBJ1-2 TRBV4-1 CASSHARGLPDGYTF
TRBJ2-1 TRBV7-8 CASNRGGLADISYNEQFF
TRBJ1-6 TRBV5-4 CASSRVGQGNSPLHF
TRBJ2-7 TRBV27 CASSRGLAGGSYEQYF
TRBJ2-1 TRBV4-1 CASSHAGTGGAYEQFF
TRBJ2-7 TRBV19 CASSIRRGQPYEQYF
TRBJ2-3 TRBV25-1 CASSGGGGTDTQYF
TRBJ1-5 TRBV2 CASSGDIYSNQPQHF
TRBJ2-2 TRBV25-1 CASSELGGVNNTGELFF
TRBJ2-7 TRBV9 CASSVAAGDGYEQYF
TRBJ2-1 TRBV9 CASSGSSSYNEQFF
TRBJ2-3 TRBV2 CAALGVRTDTQYF
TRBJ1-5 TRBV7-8 CASSPLTGTGAPQHF
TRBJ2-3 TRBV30 CAWTLGLRASTDTQYF
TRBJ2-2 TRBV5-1 CASSLAPLDRAGELFF
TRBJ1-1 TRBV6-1 CASRQRQGNTEAFF
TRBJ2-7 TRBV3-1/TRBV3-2 CASSQDRGAYEQYF
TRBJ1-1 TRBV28 CASISYGRVSMNTEAFF
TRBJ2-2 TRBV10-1 CASSGPTGELFF
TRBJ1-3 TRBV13 CASSSFGVDLGNTIYF
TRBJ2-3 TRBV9 CASSALAGTDTQYF
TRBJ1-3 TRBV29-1 CSAADRGQFTGNTIYF
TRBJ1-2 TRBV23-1 CASMEGMYGYTF
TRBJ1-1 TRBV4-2 CASSQDLASLNTEAFF
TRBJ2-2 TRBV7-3 CASSQSGGTNTGELFF
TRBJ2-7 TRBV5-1 CASSLVGQGYEQYF